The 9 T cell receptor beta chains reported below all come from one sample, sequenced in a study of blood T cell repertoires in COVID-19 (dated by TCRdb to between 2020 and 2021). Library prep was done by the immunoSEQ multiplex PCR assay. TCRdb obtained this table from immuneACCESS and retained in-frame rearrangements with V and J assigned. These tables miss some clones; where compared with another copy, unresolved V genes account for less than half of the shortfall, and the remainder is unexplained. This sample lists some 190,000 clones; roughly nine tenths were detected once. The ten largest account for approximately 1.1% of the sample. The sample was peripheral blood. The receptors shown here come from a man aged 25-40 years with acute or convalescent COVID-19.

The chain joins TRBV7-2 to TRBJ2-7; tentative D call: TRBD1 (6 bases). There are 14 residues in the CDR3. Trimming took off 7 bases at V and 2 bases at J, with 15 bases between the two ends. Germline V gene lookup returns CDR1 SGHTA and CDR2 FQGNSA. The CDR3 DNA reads TGTGCCAGCACCTACGTGACAGGAACCTACGAGCAGTACTTC. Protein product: CASTYVTGTYEQYF. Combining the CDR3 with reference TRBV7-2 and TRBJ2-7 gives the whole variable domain GAGVSQSPSNKVTEKGKDVELRCDPISGHTALYWYRQSLGQGLEFLIYFQGNSAPDKSGLPSDRFSAERTGGSVSTLTIQRTQQEDSAVYLCASTYVTGTYEQYFGPGTRLTVT.

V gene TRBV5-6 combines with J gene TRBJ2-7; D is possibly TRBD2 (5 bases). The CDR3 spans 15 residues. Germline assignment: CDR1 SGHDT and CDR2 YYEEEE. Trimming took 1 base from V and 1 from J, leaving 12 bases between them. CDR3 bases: TGTGCCAGCAGCTTGTCACGGGGTTCGTCCTACGAGCAGTACTTC. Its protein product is CASSLSRGSSYEQYF.

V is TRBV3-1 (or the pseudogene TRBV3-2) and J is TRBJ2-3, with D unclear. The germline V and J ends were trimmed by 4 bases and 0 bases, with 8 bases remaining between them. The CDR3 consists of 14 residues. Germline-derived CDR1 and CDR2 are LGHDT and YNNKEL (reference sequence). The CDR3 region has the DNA TGTGCCAGCAGCCCCGTGCGGAGCACAGATACGCAGTATTTT. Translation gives CASSPVRSTDTQYF.

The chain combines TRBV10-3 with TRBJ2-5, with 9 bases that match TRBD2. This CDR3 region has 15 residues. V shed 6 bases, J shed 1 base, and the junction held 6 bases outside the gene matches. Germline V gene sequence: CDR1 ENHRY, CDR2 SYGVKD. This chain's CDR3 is CAISAGGGAQETQYF. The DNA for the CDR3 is TGTGCCATCAGCGCTGGCGGGGGGGCCCAAGAGACCCAGTACTTC.

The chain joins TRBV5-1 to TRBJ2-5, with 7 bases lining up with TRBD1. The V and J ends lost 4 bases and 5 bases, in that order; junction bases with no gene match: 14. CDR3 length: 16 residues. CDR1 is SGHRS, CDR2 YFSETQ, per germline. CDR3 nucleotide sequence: TGCGCCAGCAGCCTAACAGGGGCTTTTCTTCGGGAGACCCAGTACTTC. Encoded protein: CASSLTGAFLRETQYF. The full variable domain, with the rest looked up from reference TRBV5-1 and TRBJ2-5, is KAGVTQTPRYLIKTRGQQVTLSCSPISGHRSVSWYQQTPGQGLQFLFEYFSETQRNKGNFPGRFSGRQFSNSRSEMNVSTLELGDSALYLCASSLTGAFLRETQYFGPGTRLLVL.

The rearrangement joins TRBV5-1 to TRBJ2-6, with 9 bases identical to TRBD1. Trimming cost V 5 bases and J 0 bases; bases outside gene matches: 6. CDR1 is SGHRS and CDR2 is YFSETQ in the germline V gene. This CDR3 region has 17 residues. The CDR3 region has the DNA TGCGCCAGCAGTCCCGACAGGGGGATCTCTGGGGCCAACGTCCTGACTTTC. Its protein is CASSPDRGISGANVLTF.

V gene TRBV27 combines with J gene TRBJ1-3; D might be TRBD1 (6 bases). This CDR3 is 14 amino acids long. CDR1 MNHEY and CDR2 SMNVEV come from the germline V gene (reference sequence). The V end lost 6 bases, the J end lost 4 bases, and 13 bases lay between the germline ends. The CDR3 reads CASSSTGTGNTIYF. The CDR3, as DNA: TGTGCCAGCAGCAGTACCGGGACAGGAAACACCATATATTTT.

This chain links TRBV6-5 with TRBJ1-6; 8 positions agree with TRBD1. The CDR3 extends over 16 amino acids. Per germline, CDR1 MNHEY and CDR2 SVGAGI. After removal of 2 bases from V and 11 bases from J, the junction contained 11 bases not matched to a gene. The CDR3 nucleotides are TGTGCCAGCAGTTACCGGCCCGGACAGGGAGGAACACCCCTCCACTTT. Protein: CASSYRPGQGGTPLHF.

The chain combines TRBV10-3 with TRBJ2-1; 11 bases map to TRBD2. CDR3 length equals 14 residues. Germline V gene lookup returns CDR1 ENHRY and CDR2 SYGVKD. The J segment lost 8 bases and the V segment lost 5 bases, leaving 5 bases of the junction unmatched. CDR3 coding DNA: TGTGCCATCAGTCCCGGGACTAGCGGAGATGAGCAGTTCTTC. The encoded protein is CAISPGTSGDEQFF.